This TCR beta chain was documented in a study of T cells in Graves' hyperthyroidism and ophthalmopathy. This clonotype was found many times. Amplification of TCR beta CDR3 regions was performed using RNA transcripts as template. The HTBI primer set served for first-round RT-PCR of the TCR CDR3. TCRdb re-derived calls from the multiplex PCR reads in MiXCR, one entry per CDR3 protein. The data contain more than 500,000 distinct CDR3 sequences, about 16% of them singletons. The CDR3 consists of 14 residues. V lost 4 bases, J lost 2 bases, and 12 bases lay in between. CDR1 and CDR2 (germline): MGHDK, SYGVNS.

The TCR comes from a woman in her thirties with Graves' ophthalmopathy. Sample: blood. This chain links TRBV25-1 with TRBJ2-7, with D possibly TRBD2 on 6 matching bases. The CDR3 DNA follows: TGTGCCAGCAGTGGGGACTTACGTACCTACGAGCAGTACTTC. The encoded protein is CASSGDLRTYEQYF.